This paragraph covers one T cell receptor beta chain sequence. This sample stems from a study of blood T cell repertoires in COVID-19. Whole-study context: Acute and convalescent COVID-19 samples came from the United States, Italy and Spain. The cDNA or gDNA used as material had been derived from T cells, B-cell-depleted T cells, or PBMCs.

Original processing methods: Reference gene primer amplification gave estimated nucleated cell counts. TCRdb's table, derived via immunoSEQ multiplex PCR, lists solely in-frame clones and lacks some. The V and J calls and clone size come from that table; D and trimming were worked out from the DNA. The table records roughly 4,900 clones, approximately 71% of them present only once. CDR3 size: 16 residues. The V and J ends lost 1 base and 3 bases, in that order; junction bases with no gene match: 8. Germline V gene data show CDR1 as SGDLS and CDR2 as YYNGEE. The sample taken for sequencing was peripheral blood. This sequence originates from a human donor in a cohort sampled during active COVID-19. The chain uses TRBV9 and TRBJ2-7; TRBD1 matches at 9 bases. Here the CDR3 DNA reads TGTGCCAGCAGCGTAACAGGGGGCGCTTCACGCTACGAGCAGTACTTC. Translated, it gives CASSVTGGASRYEQYF.